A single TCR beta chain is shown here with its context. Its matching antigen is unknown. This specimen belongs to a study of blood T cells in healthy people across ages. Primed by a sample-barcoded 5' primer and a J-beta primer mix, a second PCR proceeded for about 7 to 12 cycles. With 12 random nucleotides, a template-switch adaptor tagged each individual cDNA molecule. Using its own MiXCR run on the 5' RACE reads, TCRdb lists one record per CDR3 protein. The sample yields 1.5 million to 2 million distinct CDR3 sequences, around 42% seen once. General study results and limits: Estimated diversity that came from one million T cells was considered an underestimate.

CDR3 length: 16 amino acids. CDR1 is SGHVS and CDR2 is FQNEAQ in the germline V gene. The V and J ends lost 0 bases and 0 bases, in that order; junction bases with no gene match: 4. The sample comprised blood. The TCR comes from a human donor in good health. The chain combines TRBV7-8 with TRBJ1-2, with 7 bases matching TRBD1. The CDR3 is CASSLARTGANYGYTF. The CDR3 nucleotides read TGTGCCAGCAGCTTAGCGCGGACAGGAGCTAACTATGGCTACACCTTC.